This TCR beta chain was sequenced during a study of T-cell reconstitution after alpha-beta-depleted transplantation in children. This clonotype was recorded many times. The V end was cut by 3 bases, the J end by 4 bases, with 7 bases between. Germline V gene lookup returns CDR1 ENHRY and CDR2 SYGVKD. The CDR3 spans 12 residues. Unique molecular identifiers were incorporated during preparation of the TCRbeta library. TCRdb called the PCR reads again in MiXCR, with one record for every CDR3 protein. The sample carries about 120,000 distinct CDR3 sequences, around a tenth recorded once. This chain joins TRBV10-3 and TRBJ2-7; unclear D gene. The specimen comprised PBMCs from the stem cell graft donor, sampled from the stem cell graft. This sequence was found in a human donor who donated a stem cell graft to a child with acute lymphoblastic leukemia. The CDR3 region is CAISDEAYEQYF. The CDR3 nucleotides read TGTGCCATCAGTGACGAGGCGTACGAGCAGTACTTC.